This TCR beta chain comes out of a study of T cells after posttransplantation cyclophosphamide. Sequencing used immunoSEQ multiplex PCR; TCRdb keeps in-frame clones, though not all of them. The profile covers 10,000 or so clones, with roughly 80% appearing a single time and around 15% taken by the ten largest. Treatment was busulfan-fludarabine conditioning, a marrow graft, and cyclophosphamide on days +3 and +4. V dropped 0 bases and J dropped 4 bases, with 10 bases sitting between them. CDR1 is SGHRS and CDR2 is YFSETQ in the germline V gene. The CDR3 is made up of 14 amino acids. The V call is TRBV5-1, the J call TRBJ1-1; TRBD1 might be the D (5 bases). Sample: PBMCs, taken 1,700 to 2,000 days after a stem cell transplant with posttransplant cyclophosphamide. This clonotype was sampled from a female patient in her forties or fifties who received an allogeneic stem cell transplant from a related donor, was CMV-positive, and had no GVHD. The graft donor may have given rise to some T cells. The DNA for the CDR3 is TGCGCCAGCAGCTTGGAGGGCAGGGCCACTGAAGCTTTCTTT. Its translation: CASSLEGRATEAFF.